This TCR beta chain was profiled in a study of cytomegalovirus exposure and HLA in healthy donors. Whole-study results and caveats: The authors reported that TCR beta sequences could predict HLA-A and HLA-B alleles. These predictions were accurate for most subjects in the first cohort.

The PCR was carried out with 60 Vbeta primers and 13 Jbeta primers. The data were produced by immunoSEQ multiplex PCR, yet TCRdb's version contains in-frame clones alone and is incomplete. The repertoire holds 150,000 to 200,000 clones, with more than 80% as singletons. The CDR3 loop spans 14 amino acids. CDR1 is SGHRS, CDR2 YFSETQ, per germline. This clone was counted a single time. Its antigen is unknown. The sequence came from a woman aged 18-30 years in good health and CMV-seronegative. The chain joins TRBV5-1 to TRBJ2-5; D may be TRBD2 (6 bases). The J call may be incorrect, as the DNA end agrees better with TRBJ2-7. Sequenced input: PBMCs. The CDR3 loop reads CASSFGGVADEQYF. CDR3 in DNA: TGCGCCAGCAGCTTTGGCGGGGTAGCCGACGAGCAGTACTTC.